A selection of T cell receptor beta chains follows, all from one sample in a study of T cell repertoires in cytomegalovirus infection. TCRdb independently ran MiXCR on the reads; one entry per CDR3 protein. The sample gives approximately 200,000 distinct CDR3 sequences, 20% to 25% of which show up once; 18% is in the top ten. Sample: CD8+ T cells from PBMCs. The receptors here all came from a human donor in good health (CMV status not recorded). Some clones in this sample may be carry-over from other donors' samples. CDR3s include the opening cysteine and the closing phenylalanine or tryptophan. A D gene is named only where the DNA matches it firmly. The size field is filled for only some rows; it gives once, few, many or a size class.

d_gene	v_gene	j_gene	abundance	CDR3aa	CDR3nt
-	TRBV28	TRBJ1-5	-	CASQQFGQPQHF	TGTGCCAGTCAACAGTTCGGTCAGCCCCAGCATTTT
-	TRBV6-2/TRBV6-3	TRBJ1-1	-	CASIGMNTEAFF	TGTGCCAGCATAGGGATGAACACTGAAGCTTTCTTT
TRBD1	TRBV12-5	TRBJ2-5	few	CASGGDRGGETQYF	TGTGCTAGTGGCGGGGACAGGGGAGGGGAGACCCAGTACTTC
-	TRBV2	TRBJ1-4	-	CASRWGRLNEKLFF	TGTGCCAGCAGATGGGGCCGTTTGAATGAAAAACTGTTTTTT
TRBD1	TRBV6-2/TRBV6-3	TRBJ2-6	many	CASSTQGKLAGANVLTF	TGTGCCAGCAGTACACAGGGGAAGCTCGCTGGGGCCAACGTCCTGACTTTC
TRBD2	TRBV12-5	TRBJ2-5	few	CASGLVIAGPQETQYF	TGTGCTAGTGGTTTGGTTATAGCGGGGCCACAAGAGACCCAGTACTTC
-	TRBV9	TRBJ1-5	many	CASSVEGGNQPQHF	TGTGCCAGCAGCGTCGAGGGGGGGAATCAGCCCCAGCATTTT
TRBD2	TRBV19	TRBJ2-1	-	CASSIVGRGSSYNEQFF	TGTGCCAGTAGTATAGTAGGGCGGGGGAGCTCCTACAATGAGCAGTTCTTC
-	TRBV7-3	TRBJ1-5	few	CASSLSWQGGNQPQHF	TGTGCCAGCAGCTTATCCTGGCAGGGAGGCAATCAGCCCCAGCATTTT
-	TRBV7-3	TRBJ1-1	-	CASSLNSGGEAFF	TGTGCCAGCAGCTTAAATTCGGGGGGTGAAGCTTTCTTT
TRBD2	TRBV24-1	TRBJ2-3	many	CATSDSGTMLDTQYF	TGTGCCACCAGTGACTCCGGGACTATGTTGGATACGCAGTATTTT
-	TRBV7-2	TRBJ1-2	many	CASSPPRQHYGYTF	TGTGCCAGCAGCCCACCCCGGCAGCACTATGGCTACACCTTC